This T cell receptor (beta chain) came from a study of shared clonotypes between healthy human individuals. Looking at the study overall: Per donor, three plates held CD4 naive cells, three held CD4 memory, two held CD8 naive and one held CD8 memory. Notes on the study in general: Some naive CD4 clonotypes, around 4.7%, turned up in common across several donors. The genetic and exposure-history diversity represented was limited by few donors.

It was roughly 210 ng DNA, about 30,000 T cell genomes, that sorted-subset replicate PCRs used. Repertoires were generated with immunoSEQ multiplex PCR, while TCRdb's copy carries only in-frame clones and drops some. The table records a few million clones, about 92% of them present only once. This clone was counted a few times. Its antigen is not identified. Other DNA sequences in the same sample also yield this CDR3. V lost 3 bases to trimming and J lost 1 base, with 6 bases between them. CDR3 length: 13 amino acids. Per the germline V gene, CDR1 is MNHEY and CDR2 is SMNVEV (reference sequence). Sequencing input: naive CD4+ T cells from PBMCs. Subset denoted: CD45RA+ positively selected. The V gene is TRBV27, the J gene TRBJ1-1, with D unclear. The source of this sequence is a man aged 18-30 years in good health. Some clones in this sample may be carry-over from other donors' samples. Here the CDR3 reads CASSFQRNTEAFF. As DNA, the CDR3 is TGTGCCAGCAGTTTCCAGCGGAACACTGAAGCTTTCTTT.